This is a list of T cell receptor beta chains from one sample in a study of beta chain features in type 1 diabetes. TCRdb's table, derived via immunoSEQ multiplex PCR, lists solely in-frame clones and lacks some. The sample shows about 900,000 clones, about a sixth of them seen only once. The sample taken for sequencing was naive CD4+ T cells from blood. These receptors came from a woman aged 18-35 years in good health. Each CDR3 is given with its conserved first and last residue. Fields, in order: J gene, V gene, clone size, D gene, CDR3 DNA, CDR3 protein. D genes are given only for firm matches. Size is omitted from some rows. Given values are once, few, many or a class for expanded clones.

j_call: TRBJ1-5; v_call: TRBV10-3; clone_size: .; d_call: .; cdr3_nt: TGTGCCATCAGCCAACAGGACAATCAGCCCCAGCATTTT; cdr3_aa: CAISQQDNQPQHF
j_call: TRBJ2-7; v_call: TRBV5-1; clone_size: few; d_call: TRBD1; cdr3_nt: TGCGCCAGAAGCAGTACGACACGATCCGGGACAGGGGCCTACGAGCAGTACTTC; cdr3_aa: CARSSTTRSGTGAYEQYF
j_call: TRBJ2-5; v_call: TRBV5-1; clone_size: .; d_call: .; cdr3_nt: TGCGCCAGCTCGGGGTCTGGAGAGACCCAGTACTTC; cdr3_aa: CASSGSGETQYF
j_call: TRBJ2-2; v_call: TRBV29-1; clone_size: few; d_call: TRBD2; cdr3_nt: TGCAGCGTTGAAGATCGGGCGGGAGGGCCGACGTACAGGGAGCTGTTTTTT; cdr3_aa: CSVEDRAGGPTYRELFF
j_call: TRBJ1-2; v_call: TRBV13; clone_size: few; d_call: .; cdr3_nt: TGTGCCAGCAGTAGCAGGGGTTTACTCGGCTACACCTTC; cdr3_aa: CASSSRGLLGYTF
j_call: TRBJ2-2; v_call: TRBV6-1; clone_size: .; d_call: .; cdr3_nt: TGTGCCAGCAGGCGTCAGGGAAGCGGGGAGCTGTTTTTT; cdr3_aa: CASRRQGSGELFF
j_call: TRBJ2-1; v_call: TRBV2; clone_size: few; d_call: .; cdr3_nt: TGTGCCAGCAGCCCCTGGGCAAATGAGCAGTTCTTC; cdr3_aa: CASSPWANEQFF
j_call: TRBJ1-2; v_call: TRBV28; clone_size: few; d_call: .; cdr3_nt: TGTGCCAGCAGTTTACCCGGACAGAGCTATGGCTACACCTTC; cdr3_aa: CASSLPGQSYGYTF
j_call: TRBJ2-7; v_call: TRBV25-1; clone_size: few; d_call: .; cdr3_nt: TGTGCCAGCAGTGAAGGAACACGGGAGCAGTACTTC; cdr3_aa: CASSEGTREQYF
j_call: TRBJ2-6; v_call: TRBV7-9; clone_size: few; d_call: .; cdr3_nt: TGTGCCAGCAGCCCGGTATCCTCTGGGGCCAACGTCCTGACTTTC; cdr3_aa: CASSPVSSGANVLTF
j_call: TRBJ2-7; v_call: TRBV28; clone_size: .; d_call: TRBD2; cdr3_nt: TGTGCCAGCAGTTTAGCGGGAGGTCACTACGAGCAGTACTTC; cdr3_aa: CASSLAGGHYEQYF
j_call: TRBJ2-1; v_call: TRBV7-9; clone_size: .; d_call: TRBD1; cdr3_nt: TGTGCCAGCAGCGTGCCGGGGACAGGACTTTTGTTCTTC; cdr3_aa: CASSVPGTGLLFF
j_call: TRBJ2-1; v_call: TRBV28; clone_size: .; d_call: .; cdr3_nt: TGTGCCAGCGGGTTTGAGTGGTCCTACAATGAGCAGTTCTTC; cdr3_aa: CASGFEWSYNEQFF
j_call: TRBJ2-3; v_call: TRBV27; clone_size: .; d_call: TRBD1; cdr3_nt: TGTGCCAGCAGTTCCGGACAGGACCTAAGGTGGACAGATACGCAGTATTTT; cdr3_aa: CASSSGQDLRWTDTQYF
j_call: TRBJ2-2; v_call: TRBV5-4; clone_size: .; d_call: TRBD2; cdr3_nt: TGTGCCAGCAGCAAAGCTAGCGGGAGGGCCGCCGGGGAGCTGTTTTTT; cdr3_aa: CASSKASGRAAGELFF
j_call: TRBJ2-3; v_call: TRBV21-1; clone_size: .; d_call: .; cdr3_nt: TGTGCCAGCAGCAAACTAGCGGGAGCCCATCATGGTACGCAGTATTTT; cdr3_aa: CASSKLAGAHHGTQYF
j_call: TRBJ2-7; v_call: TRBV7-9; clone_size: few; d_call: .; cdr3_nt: TGTGCCAGCAGCTTAAACGGAGCCTACGAGCAGTACTTC; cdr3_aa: CASSLNGAYEQYF
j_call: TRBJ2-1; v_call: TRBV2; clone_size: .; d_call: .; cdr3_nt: TGTGCCAGCAAAAAATATCTACTAAGCTCCTACAATGAGCAGTTCTTC; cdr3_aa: CASKKYLLSSYNEQFF
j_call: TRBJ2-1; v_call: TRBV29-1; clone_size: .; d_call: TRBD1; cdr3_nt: TGCAGCGTTGAAGTCGCGCTAGGGGGCCAGGATGAGCAGTTCTTC; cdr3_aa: CSVEVALGGQDEQFF
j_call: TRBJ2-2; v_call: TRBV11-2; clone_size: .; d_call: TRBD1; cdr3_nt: TGTGCCAGCAATAACAGGGGGCACACCGGGGAGCTGTTTTTT; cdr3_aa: CASNNRGHTGELFF
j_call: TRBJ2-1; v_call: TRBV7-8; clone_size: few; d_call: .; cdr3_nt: TGTGCCAGCAGCCTAACCTTGACGGGAACTAAGCTCGCGGAGCAGTTCTTC; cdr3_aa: CASSLTLTGTKLAEQFF
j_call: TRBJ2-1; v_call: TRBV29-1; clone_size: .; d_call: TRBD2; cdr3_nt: TGCAGCGTTGGCACTAGCGGGAATCTCGTACGGCAGTTCTTC; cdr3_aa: CSVGTSGNLVRQFF
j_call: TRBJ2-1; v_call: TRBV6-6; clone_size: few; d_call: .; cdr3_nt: TGTGCCAGCAGTTGGCGTAACAATGAGCAGTTCTTC; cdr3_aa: CASSWRNNEQFF
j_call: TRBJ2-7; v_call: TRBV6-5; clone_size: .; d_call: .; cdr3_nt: TGTGCCAGCAGTTACTCGAAGAGGTTCCCCTACGAGCAGTACTTC; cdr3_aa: CASSYSKRFPYEQYF
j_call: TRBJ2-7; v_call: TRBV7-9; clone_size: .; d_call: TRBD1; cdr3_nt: TGTGCCAGCAGCGGGCTACCGGGACAGGGGGGCAGCTCCTTTTACGAGCAGTACTTC; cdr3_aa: CASSGLPGQGGSSFYEQYF
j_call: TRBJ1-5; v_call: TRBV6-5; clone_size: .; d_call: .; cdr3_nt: TGTGCCAGCAGGGGCCGGGGGCTGCCCCCTCAGCCCCAGCATTTT; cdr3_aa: CASRGRGLPPQPQHF
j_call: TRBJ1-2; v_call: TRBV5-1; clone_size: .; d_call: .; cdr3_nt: TGCGCCAGCAGCTTGATGACAGGTCTGGGCGGCTACACCTTC; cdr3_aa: CASSLMTGLGGYTF
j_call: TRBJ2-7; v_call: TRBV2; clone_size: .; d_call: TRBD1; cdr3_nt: TGTGCCAGCAGACTAAGCTCACAGGGGTCTGGCGAGCAGTACTTC; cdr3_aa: CASRLSSQGSGEQYF
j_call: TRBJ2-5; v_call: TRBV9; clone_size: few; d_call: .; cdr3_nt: TGTGCCAGCAGCCCCGGGGTAGGGGAGACCCAGTACTTC; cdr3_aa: CASSPGVGETQYF
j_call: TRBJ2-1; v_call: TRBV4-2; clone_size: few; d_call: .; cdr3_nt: TGTGCCAGCAGCCAAATGTTGTCGGGGTACTCCTACAATGAGCAGTTCTTC; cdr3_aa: CASSQMLSGYSYNEQFF
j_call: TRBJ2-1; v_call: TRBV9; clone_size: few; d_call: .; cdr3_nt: TGTGCCAGCAGCGAGGCCCCCGGAACCAATGAGCAGTTCTTC; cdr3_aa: CASSEAPGTNEQFF
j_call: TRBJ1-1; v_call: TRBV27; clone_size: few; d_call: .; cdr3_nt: TGTGCCAGCAGTTTGCGGGGTACTAACACTGAAGCTTTCTTT; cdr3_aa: CASSLRGTNTEAFF
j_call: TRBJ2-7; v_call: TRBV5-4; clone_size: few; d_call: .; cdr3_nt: TGTGCCAGCAGCTTGGGGCGGCGGGACGGCTCCTACGAGCAGTACTTC; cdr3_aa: CASSLGRRDGSYEQYF
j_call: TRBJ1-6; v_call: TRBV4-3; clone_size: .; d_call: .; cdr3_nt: TGCGCCAGCAGCCAAGATCAGAGGGCACCCCTCCACTTT; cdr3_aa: CASSQDQRAPLHF
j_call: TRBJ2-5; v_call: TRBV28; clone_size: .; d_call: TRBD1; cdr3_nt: TGTGCCAGCAGGCTAACCCAGGGGGCGGGGGAGACCCAGTACTTC; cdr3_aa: CASRLTQGAGETQYF
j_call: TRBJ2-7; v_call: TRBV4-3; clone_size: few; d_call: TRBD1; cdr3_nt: TGCGCCAGCAGCCGCCCCGGACAGGGTAAATACGAGCAGTACTTC; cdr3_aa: CASSRPGQGKYEQYF
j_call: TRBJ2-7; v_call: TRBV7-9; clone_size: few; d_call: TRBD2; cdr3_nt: TGTGCCAGCAGCTTTAGGTCTAGCGGGAGTTCCTACGAGCAGTACTTC; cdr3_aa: CASSFRSSGSSYEQYF
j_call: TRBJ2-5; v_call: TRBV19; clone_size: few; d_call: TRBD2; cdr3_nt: TGTGCCAGTAGTATAAGTCAAGCGGGACAAGAGACCCAGTACTTC; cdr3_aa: CASSISQAGQETQYF
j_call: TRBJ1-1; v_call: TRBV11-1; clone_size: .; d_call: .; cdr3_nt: TGTGCCAGCAGCTTAATGGTAGGGAACACTGAAGCTTTCTTT; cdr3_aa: CASSLMVGNTEAFF
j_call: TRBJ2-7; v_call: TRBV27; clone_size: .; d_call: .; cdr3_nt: TGTGCCAGCAGTCCCATGGAGGGATCCTACGAGCAGTACTTC; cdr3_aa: CASSPMEGSYEQYF
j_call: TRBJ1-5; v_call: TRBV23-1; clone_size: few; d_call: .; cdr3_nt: TGCGCCAGCGGGACCCGTACGGACAGAACACCAAATCAGCCCCAGCATTTT; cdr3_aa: CASGTRTDRTPNQPQHF
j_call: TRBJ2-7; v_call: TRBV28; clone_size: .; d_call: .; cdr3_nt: TGTGCCAGCAGTTTTCCCAGCTCCTACGAGCAGTACTTC; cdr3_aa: CASSFPSSYEQYF
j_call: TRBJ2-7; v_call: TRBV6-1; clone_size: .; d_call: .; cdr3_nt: TGTGCCAGCAGTGGTGTTCCTAGCGCCAGTTGGAACTACGAGCAGTACTTC; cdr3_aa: CASSGVPSASWNYEQYF
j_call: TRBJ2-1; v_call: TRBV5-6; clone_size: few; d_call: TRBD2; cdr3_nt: TGTGCCAGCAGCCGGGGACTAGCATCCTACAATGAGCAGTTCTTC; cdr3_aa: CASSRGLASYNEQFF
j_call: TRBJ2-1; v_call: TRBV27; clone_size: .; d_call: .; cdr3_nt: TGTGCCAGCACCGCCCATACTGGGCCAAACAATGAGCAGTTCTTC; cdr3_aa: CASTAHTGPNNEQFF
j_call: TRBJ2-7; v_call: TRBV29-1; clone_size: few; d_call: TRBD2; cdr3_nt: TGCAGCATAATGGGACTAGCGGAGACCTACGAGCAGTACTTC; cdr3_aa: CSIMGLAETYEQYF
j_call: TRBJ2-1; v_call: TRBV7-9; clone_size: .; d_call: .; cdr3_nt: TGTGCCAGCAGCTCCAACAGGGAAGGAGGCTCCTACAATGAGCAGTTCTTC; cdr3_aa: CASSSNREGGSYNEQFF
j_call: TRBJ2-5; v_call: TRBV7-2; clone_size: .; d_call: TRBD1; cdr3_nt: TGTGCCAGCAGCTTAGTTGGACAGGGCGAGGTGGAGACCCAGTACTTC; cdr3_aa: CASSLVGQGEVETQYF
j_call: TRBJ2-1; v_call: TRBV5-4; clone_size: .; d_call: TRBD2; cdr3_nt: TGTGCCAGCAGCCGGACTAGCGGGAGAGGTGAGCAGTTCTTC; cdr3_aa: CASSRTSGRGEQFF
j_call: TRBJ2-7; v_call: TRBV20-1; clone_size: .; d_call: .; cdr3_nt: TGCAGTGTAGAGGCGTACGAGCAGTACTTC; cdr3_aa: CSVEAYEQYF
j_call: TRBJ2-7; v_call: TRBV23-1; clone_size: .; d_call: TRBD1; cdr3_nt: TGCGCCAGCAGTCAACCGAGACAGGGACGGTACGAGCAGTACTTC; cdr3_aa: CASSQPRQGRYEQYF
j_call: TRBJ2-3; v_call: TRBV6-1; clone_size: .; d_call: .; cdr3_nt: TGTGCCAGCAGCCGCGGGGCTCTTGCGTTTGGTACGCAGTATTTT; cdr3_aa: CASSRGALAFGTQYF
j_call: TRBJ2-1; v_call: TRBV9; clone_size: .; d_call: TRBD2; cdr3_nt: TGTGCCAGCAGCTTCATAGCGGGAGGGCCGGACAATGAGCAGTTCTTC; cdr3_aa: CASSFIAGGPDNEQFF
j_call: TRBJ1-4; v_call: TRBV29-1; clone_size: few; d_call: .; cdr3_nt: TGCAGCGTACAAGGGACAACTAATGAAAAACTGTTTTTT; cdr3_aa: CSVQGTTNEKLFF
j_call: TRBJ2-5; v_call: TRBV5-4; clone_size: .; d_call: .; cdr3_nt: TGTGCCAGCAGCTCAACTGGGGGCATCAAGGACCAGTACTTC; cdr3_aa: CASSSTGGIKDQYF
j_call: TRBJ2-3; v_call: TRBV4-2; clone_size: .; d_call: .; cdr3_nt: TGTGCCAGCAGCCAAGATCTGACGGGTGATCGAGATACGCAGTATTTT; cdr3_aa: CASSQDLTGDRDTQYF